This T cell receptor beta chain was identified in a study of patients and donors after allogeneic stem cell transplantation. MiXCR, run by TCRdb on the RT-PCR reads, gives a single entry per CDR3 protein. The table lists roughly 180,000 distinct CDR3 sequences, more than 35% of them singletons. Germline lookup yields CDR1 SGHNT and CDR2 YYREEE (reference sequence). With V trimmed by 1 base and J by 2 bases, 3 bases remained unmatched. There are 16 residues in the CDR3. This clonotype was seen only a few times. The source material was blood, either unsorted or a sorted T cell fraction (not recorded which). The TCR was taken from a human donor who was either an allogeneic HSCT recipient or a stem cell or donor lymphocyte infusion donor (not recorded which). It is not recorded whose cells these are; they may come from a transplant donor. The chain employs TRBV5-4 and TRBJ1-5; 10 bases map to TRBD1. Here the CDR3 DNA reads TGTGCCAGCAGCTTGACCGGGACAGGGGGCAATCAGCCCCAGCATTTT. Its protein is CASSLTGTGGNQPQHF. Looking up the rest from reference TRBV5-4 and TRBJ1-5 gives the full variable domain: ETGVTQSPTHLIKTRGQQVTLRCSSQSGHNTVSWYQQALGQGPQFIFQYYREEENGRGNFPPRFSGLQFPNYSSELNVNALELDDSALYLCASSLTGTGGNQPQHFGDGTRLSIL.